The rows below give T cell receptor beta chains drawn from one sample of a study of post-analysis software for immune sequencing data. Via MiXCR, TCRdb re-called the PCR reads, giving one row per CDR3 protein. The sample has about 460,000 distinct CDR3 sequences, around 40% seen once. The source material was blood. The source of these receptors is a girl between 10 and 17 years old with multiple sclerosis. Each CDR3 is given with its conserved first and last residue. The D gene is left open where the match is weak. The listing skips clone size in some rows; elsewhere it reads once, few, many or a size class.

clone size: few
J gene: TRBJ2-3
D gene: NA
V gene: TRBV15
CDR3 DNA: TGTGCCACCAGCAGGCAAACAGATACGCAGTATTTT
CDR3 protein: CATSRQTDTQYF

clone size: NA
J gene: TRBJ2-5
D gene: NA
V gene: TRBV12-3/TRBV12-4
CDR3 DNA: TGTGCCAGCAGTTTAGGGCCACCGTACCAAGAGACCCAGTACTTC
CDR3 protein: CASSLGPPYQETQYF

clone size: NA
J gene: TRBJ1-2
D gene: TRBD1
V gene: TRBV10-3
CDR3 DNA: TGTGCCACTTCCCCGACAGGGGATGAGGATGGCTACACCTTC
CDR3 protein: CATSPTGDEDGYTF

clone size: many
J gene: TRBJ2-7
D gene: TRBD1
V gene: TRBV18
CDR3 DNA: TGTGCCAGCTCACCTCGACAGGGTTCCTACGAGCAGTACTTC
CDR3 protein: CASSPRQGSYEQYF

clone size: many
J gene: TRBJ2-7
D gene: TRBD2
V gene: TRBV10-3
CDR3 DNA: TGTGCCATCAGTGATCCCCCAGATGGCGGGAGGGCAACCTACGAGCAGTACTTC
CDR3 protein: CAISDPPDGGRATYEQYF

clone size: NA
J gene: TRBJ2-3
D gene: TRBD2
V gene: TRBV7-3
CDR3 DNA: TGTGCCAGCAGCTTAACGGGGGTAGCGGGAGATGATACGCAGTATTTT
CDR3 protein: CASSLTGVAGDDTQYF

clone size: NA
J gene: TRBJ2-1
D gene: TRBD2
V gene: TRBV20-1
CDR3 DNA: TGCAGTGCGAGGACTAGCGGGAGTGGTTCCATCTATGAGCAGTTCTTC
CDR3 protein: CSARTSGSGSIYEQFF

clone size: NA
J gene: TRBJ2-1
D gene: TRBD2
V gene: TRBV12-3/TRBV12-4
CDR3 DNA: TGTGCCAGCAGACTCACTAGCGGGTCCTACAATGAGCAGTTCTTC
CDR3 protein: CASRLTSGSYNEQFF

clone size: NA
J gene: TRBJ1-2
D gene: NA
V gene: TRBV28
CDR3 DNA: TGTGCCAGCACCGTCTCCCCAACTAACTATGGCTACACCTTC
CDR3 protein: CASTVSPTNYGYTF

clone size: few
J gene: TRBJ2-5
D gene: NA
V gene: TRBV5-5
CDR3 DNA: TGTGCCAGCAGCCCTCTCGGGGGAAAGTCCTGGGAGCAGTACTTC
CDR3 protein: CASSPLGGKSWEQYF

clone size: NA
J gene: TRBJ1-2
D gene: NA
V gene: TRBV4-1
CDR3 DNA: TGCGCCAGCAGCCAAGATTGGACAAATGGAGGCTACACCTTC
CDR3 protein: CASSQDWTNGGYTF

clone size: NA
J gene: TRBJ1-2
D gene: NA
V gene: TRBV5-1
CDR3 DNA: TGCGCCGGCAGCTTGGTCGGGACGGACTACTATGGCTACACCTTC
CDR3 protein: CAGSLVGTDYYGYTF

clone size: NA
J gene: TRBJ2-3
D gene: TRBD2
V gene: TRBV6-1
CDR3 DNA: TGTGCCAGCAGTGAAAACTGGCTAGCGGGAGGCCCAAGCACAGATACGCAGTATTTT
CDR3 protein: CASSENWLAGGPSTDTQYF

clone size: NA
J gene: TRBJ2-3
D gene: NA
V gene: TRBV10-3
CDR3 DNA: TGTGCCATCAGTGAGTCCCCTGGACAGTGGGGCGGGACAGATACGCAGTATTTT
CDR3 protein: CAISESPGQWGGTDTQYF

clone size: NA
J gene: TRBJ2-1
D gene: NA
V gene: TRBV12-3/TRBV12-4
CDR3 DNA: TGTGCCAGCAGTAGGGGCAGGGTAAATGAGCAGTTCTTC
CDR3 protein: CASSRGRVNEQFF

clone size: NA
J gene: TRBJ1-1
D gene: NA
V gene: TRBV28
CDR3 DNA: TGTGCCAGCAGTTTGTTTCGAACGAACACTGAAGCTTTCTTT
CDR3 protein: CASSLFRTNTEAFF

clone size: NA
J gene: TRBJ2-5
D gene: NA
V gene: TRBV6-5
CDR3 DNA: TGTGCCAGCAGTTACTCTCCGGCTGACCAAGAGACCCAGTACTTC
CDR3 protein: CASSYSPADQETQYF

clone size: few
J gene: TRBJ2-7
D gene: NA
V gene: TRBV20-1
CDR3 DNA: TGCAGTGCCGTCACCAGCGAGCAGTACTTC
CDR3 protein: CSAVTSEQYF

clone size: NA
J gene: TRBJ1-2
D gene: TRBD1
V gene: TRBV15
CDR3 DNA: TGTGCCACCAGCAGAGAAACAGGGGGCAACTATGGCTACACCTTC
CDR3 protein: CATSRETGGNYGYTF

clone size: NA
J gene: TRBJ2-5
D gene: TRBD2
V gene: TRBV24-1
CDR3 DNA: TGTGCCACCAGTGACCCCGGGACTAGCGGGAGGGCCGCGGAGACCCAGTACTTC
CDR3 protein: CATSDPGTSGRAAETQYF

clone size: few
J gene: TRBJ2-7
D gene: NA
V gene: TRBV20-1
CDR3 DNA: TGCAGTGCTACTAGTCCCCGGGACTCGTACGAGCAGTACTTC
CDR3 protein: CSATSPRDSYEQYF

clone size: NA
J gene: TRBJ2-7
D gene: TRBD2
V gene: TRBV3-1
CDR3 DNA: TGTGCCAGCAGCTATACGACTAGCGCGATCTACGAGCAGTACTTC
CDR3 protein: CASSYTTSAIYEQYF

clone size: few
J gene: TRBJ1-2
D gene: TRBD1
V gene: TRBV9
CDR3 DNA: TGTGCCAGCAGCGTAGCTTATACAGGGGGACTAGGCGGCTACACCTTC
CDR3 protein: CASSVAYTGGLGGYTF

clone size: NA
J gene: TRBJ2-3
D gene: TRBD1
V gene: TRBV7-3
CDR3 DNA: TGTGCCAGCAGCTTAAAAGGGGGCGAGGGGACAGATACGCAGTATTTT
CDR3 protein: CASSLKGGEGTDTQYF

clone size: NA
J gene: TRBJ2-7
D gene: NA
V gene: TRBV30
CDR3 DNA: TGTGCCTGGAGTCGAGCGGGCAGAGAGTGGGATAACGAGCAGTACTTC
CDR3 protein: CAWSRAGREWDNEQYF

clone size: few
J gene: TRBJ2-1
D gene: NA
V gene: TRBV28
CDR3 DNA: TGTGCCAGCAGCAAAAGAGTAGGAACCTCCTACAATGAGCAGTTCTTC
CDR3 protein: CASSKRVGTSYNEQFF

clone size: NA
J gene: TRBJ2-7
D gene: TRBD2
V gene: TRBV29-1
CDR3 DNA: TGCAGCGTTGATAGAGGGACTAGCGGGAGCTACGAGCAGTACTTC
CDR3 protein: CSVDRGTSGSYEQYF

clone size: NA
J gene: TRBJ2-7
D gene: TRBD2
V gene: TRBV20-1
CDR3 DNA: TGCAGTGCGGGGACCGGGACTAGCGCAACTTACGAGCAGTACTTC
CDR3 protein: CSAGTGTSATYEQYF

clone size: few
J gene: TRBJ2-1
D gene: TRBD2
V gene: TRBV9
CDR3 DNA: TGTGCCAGCAGCGATCCCGGGCTAGCGGGAATGTCCTACAATGAGCAGTTCTTC
CDR3 protein: CASSDPGLAGMSYNEQFF

clone size: NA
J gene: TRBJ1-1
D gene: NA
V gene: TRBV6-5
CDR3 DNA: TGTGCCAGCAGCCCATTCCCGGGTCCTCGCGGTGAAGCTTTCTTT
CDR3 protein: CASSPFPGPRGEAFF

clone size: few
J gene: TRBJ2-1
D gene: TRBD2
V gene: TRBV20-1
CDR3 DNA: TGCAGTGCTAAACCGCTAGCGGGAGCCGACAATGAGCAGTTCTTC
CDR3 protein: CSAKPLAGADNEQFF

clone size: NA
J gene: TRBJ1-1
D gene: TRBD1
V gene: TRBV12-3/TRBV12-4
CDR3 DNA: TGTGCCAGCATCCCGGGACAGGGGGCCTTTGGGCCTGAAGCTTTCTTT
CDR3 protein: CASIPGQGAFGPEAFF

clone size: NA
J gene: TRBJ1-2
D gene: NA
V gene: TRBV28
CDR3 DNA: TGTGCCAGCAGTTTAAGCCCCAGGGGAGCTAACTATGGCTACACCTTC
CDR3 protein: CASSLSPRGANYGYTF

clone size: NA
J gene: TRBJ2-7
D gene: NA
V gene: TRBV28
CDR3 DNA: TGTGCCAGCAGGAAAATTGGGACTTCCCTCTCCTACGAGCAGTACTTC
CDR3 protein: CASRKIGTSLSYEQYF